The following is a T cell receptor beta chain sequence with its context. The entry originates in a study of shared T cell receptors in the human thymus. Only in-frame clones appear in the TCRdb table, and some are missing; sequencing was by immunoSEQ multiplex PCR. This sample has almost 550,000 clones, with around 78% found just once. Per the germline V gene, CDR1 is ENHRY and CDR2 is SYGVKD. The V and J ends lost 0 bases and 2 bases, in that order; junction bases with no gene match: 8. This CDR3 contains 18 residues. These data also formed part of another study, on human thymus T cells. Per that paper: Corrective surgery for congenital heart defects was being performed on the healthy Finnish infants who served as donors. Corrective cardiac operations yielded the resected thymus tissue. V and J genes seemed to be used with bias in thymic and blood repertoires. Related work showed strongly overlapping thymic repertoires across unrelated individuals.

The sequenced sample consisted of thymocytes. The chain couples TRBV10-3 to TRBJ2-7; 12 positions match TRBD2. The TCR was taken from a boy in the first two years of life with a congenital heart defect. The CDR3 bases are TGTGCCATCAGTGAGTCGAACCGGACTAGCGGGATTCCCTACGAGCAGTACTTC. Amino acids: CAISESNRTSGIPYEQYF.